This is a list of T cell receptor beta chains from one sample in a study of human T cells and chemical hapten exposure. MiXCR, applied by TCRdb to the RACE reads, yields one record per CDR3 protein. The sample records 200,000 to 300,000 distinct CDR3 sequences, about 9% being singletons. Sequences were derived from whole blood, sampled in connection with sensitization to the hapten diphenylcyclopropenone (DPC). The source is a woman aged 40 to 50 with alopecia areata. Some clones in this sample may be carry-over from other donors' samples. Both conserved end residues are part of each CDR3. Fields, in order: clone size, V gene, D gene, J gene, CDR3 DNA, CDR3 protein. The D gene is left open where the match is weak. Expanded clones get a size class; other rows say once, few or many, or leave the size out.

>NA|TRBV7-2|NA|TRBJ1-5
TGTGCCAGCAGCTTATCCAGGCCTAGTAGCAATCAGCCCCAGCATTTT
CASSLSRPSSNQPQHF
>NA|TRBV20-1|TRBD2|TRBJ2-7
TGCAGTGTACCCCCGCAAACCGGGACTAGCGCAAAGCAGTACTTC
CSVPPQTGTSAKQYF
>NA|TRBV24-1|NA|TRBJ2-2
TGTGCCACCAGTGAAGACGGCACCGGGGAGCTGTTTTTT
CATSEDGTGELFF
>NA|TRBV4-3|TRBD2|TRBJ2-3
TGCGCCAGCAGCGTCCGAACCCGGGCTAGCGGGAGGGCAGCGGATACGCAGTATTTT
CASSVRTRASGRAADTQYF
>few|TRBV12-3/TRBV12-4|NA|TRBJ2-2
TGTGCCAGCAGTTGGGGTAGTACCACAAAAACCGGGGAGCTGTTTTTT
CASSWGSTTKTGELFF
>few|TRBV7-2|NA|TRBJ2-5
TGTGCCAGCAGCTTATCGGGGACCCAAGAGACCCAGTACTTC
CASSLSGTQETQYF
>many|TRBV29-1|NA|TRBJ2-3
TGCAGCGTTGATCTACAGAAGCTGGATACGCAGTATTTT
CSVDLQKLDTQYF
>few|TRBV5-4|TRBD2|TRBJ2-7
TGTGCCAGCAGCCCTCGGACTAGCGGGATCACCTACGAGCAGTACTTC
CASSPRTSGITYEQYF
>many|TRBV28|TRBD2|TRBJ2-3
TGTGCCAGCAGTCCTCTAGCGGGAGGGTATGGCACAGATACGCAGTATTTT
CASSPLAGGYGTDTQYF
>few|TRBV7-9|NA|TRBJ1-5
TGTGCCAGCAGCTCCGACTCAAGTCGGCCCCAGCATTTT
CASSSDSSRPQHF
>NA|TRBV10-2|TRBD2|TRBJ2-7
TGCGCCAGCCGGGAACTAGCGCCAAACTACGAGCAGTACTTC
CASRELAPNYEQYF
>NA|TRBV28|NA|TRBJ2-7
TGTGCCAGCAGCCCTGCGCCGGGCCGGCCCGAGCAGTACTTC
CASSPAPGRPEQYF
>many|TRBV4-2|NA|TRBJ1-2
TGTGCCAGCAGCCAAGACCCGGAATTCGACTATGGCTACACCTTC
CASSQDPEFDYGYTF
>few|TRBV10-3|NA|TRBJ1-2
TGTGCCATCAGTGAAGTGGGCTATGGCTACACCTTC
CAISEVGYGYTF
>many|TRBV28|TRBD1|TRBJ1-1
TGTGCCAGCAGTACTATGACAGGGAGGTTTCTCTTT
CASSTMTGRFLF
>few|TRBV4-2|NA|TRBJ2-3
TGTGCCAGCAGCCCCCGCTCGAGCGGAGGCGCAGATACGCAGTATTTT
CASSPRSSGGADTQYF
>NA|TRBV20-1|NA|TRBJ2-3
TGCAGTGCTACCGTAGCGAACACAGATACGCAGTATTTT
CSATVANTDTQYF
>many|TRBV7-8|TRBD1|TRBJ2-3
TGTGCCAGCAGCTTAGCGACAGGGGGCTGGGATACGCAGTATTTT
CASSLATGGWDTQYF
>few|TRBV5-1|NA|TRBJ1-2
TGCGCCAGCAGCTTGCAATCCCAGTATGGCTACACCTTC
CASSLQSQYGYTF
>NA|TRBV7-6|NA|TRBJ2-2
TGTGCCAGCAGCTTAGGCCAGGCCGGGGAGCTGTTTTTT
CASSLGQAGELFF
>many|TRBV27|NA|TRBJ1-2
TGTGCCAGCAGTTATAGGGGGACCTATGGCTACACCTTC
CASSYRGTYGYTF
>NA|TRBV29-1|NA|TRBJ2-5
TGCAGCGTTCTCCAAGAGACCCAGTACTTC
CSVLQETQYF
>many|TRBV28|NA|TRBJ2-1
TGTGCCAGCAGCATACAGGGCCGAACCAATGAGCAGTTCTTC
CASSIQGRTNEQFF
>NA|TRBV6-5|TRBD1|TRBJ2-1
TGTGCCAGCAGACCACAGGGGGCGATCGGGAATGAGCAGTTCTTC
CASRPQGAIGNEQFF
>NA|TRBV7-8|NA|TRBJ2-3
TGTGCCAGCAGCCCTCGGACAGTTTTCACAGATACGCAGTATTTT
CASSPRTVFTDTQYF
>NA|TRBV6-6|TRBD1|TRBJ2-7
TGTGCCAGCAGTAGGACAGGGCCCGAGCAGTACTTC
CASSRTGPEQYF
>NA|TRBV28|NA|TRBJ2-1
TGTGCCAGCAGTTCACGACTGGCCGAGCAGTTCTTC
CASSSRLAEQFF
>NA|TRBV27|NA|TRBJ2-7
TGTGCCAGCAGTTTATCCCCGATAACAGGGAACGTCTACGAGCAGTACTTC
CASSLSPITGNVYEQYF
>NA|TRBV18|NA|TRBJ1-1
TGTGCCAGCTCACTCGTGGAACGGGACGGACCTCGAGGGACTGAAGCTTTCTTT
CASSLVERDGPRGTEAFF
>few|TRBV29-1|NA|TRBJ1-1
TGCAGCGTTGTAAGAGCTATGAACACTGAAGCTTTCTTT
CSVVRAMNTEAFF
>few|TRBV9|NA|TRBJ1-4
TGTGCCAGCAGCGTAGGGGCAGCGCTCGAAAAACTGTTTTTT
CASSVGAALEKLFF
>NA|TRBV4-3|TRBD1|TRBJ1-2
TGCGCCAGCAGCCATGAGACAGGGGAATTTCATGGCTACACCTTC
CASSHETGEFHGYTF
>many|TRBV29-1|TRBD2|TRBJ2-7
TGCAGCGTCAGCCTCGGGACTAGCGGCTACGAGCAGTACTTC
CSVSLGTSGYEQYF
>few|TRBV24-1|TRBD1|TRBJ2-4
TGTGCCACCAGTGACGCCGGGACAGGGGTAGCCAAAAACATTCAGTACTTC
CATSDAGTGVAKNIQYF
>many|TRBV4-2|TRBD2|TRBJ2-7
TGTGCCAGCAGCCAAGCGGGACTAGGCCCCTACGAGCAGTACTTC
CASSQAGLGPYEQYF
>few|TRBV20-1|TRBD1|TRBJ2-4
TGCAGTGCCCCCCGAGACAGGGGGGATTTCCCGTACTTC
CSAPRDRGDFPYF
>few|TRBV28|NA|TRBJ1-1
TGTGCCAGCAGTTTCCGGGCCACTGAAGCTTTCTTT
CASSFRATEAFF
>many|TRBV20-1|NA|TRBJ2-7
TGCAGTGCTGCGGCCTGGGGGAATTACGAGCAGTACTTC
CSAAAWGNYEQYF
>NA|TRBV12-3/TRBV12-4|NA|TRBJ2-3
TGTGCCAGCAGTGTCATAGAGGGTACGCAGTATTTT
CASSVIEGTQYF
>NA|TRBV20-1|TRBD2|TRBJ2-3
TGCAGTGCTATCATGACTAGCGCGTACACAGATACGCAGTATTTT
CSAIMTSAYTDTQYF
>few|TRBV28|NA|TRBJ2-7
TGTGCCAGCAGTTTAGGGGGCCACTCCGACGAGCAGTACTTC
CASSLGGHSDEQYF
>many|TRBV20-1|NA|TRBJ2-3
TGCAGTGCTAGAGACCCCGGACCTACTAGCACAGATACGCAGTATTTT
CSARDPGPTSTDTQYF
>NA|TRBV4-1|NA|TRBJ2-1
TGCGCCAGCAGCCACGCCGGACAGCCCAATGAGCAGTTCTTC
CASSHAGQPNEQFF
>many|TRBV3-1|TRBD1|TRBJ2-3
TGTGCCAGCAGTCGCGGACAGGCAGATACGCAGTATTTT
CASSRGQADTQYF
>few|TRBV6-2/TRBV6-3|TRBD1|TRBJ1-5
TGTGCCAGCAGACAGGGGATCTATAGCAATCAGCCCCAGCATTTT
CASRQGIYSNQPQHF
>many|TRBV29-1|NA|TRBJ1-1
TGCAGCGTTTCGGACGGAATGAACACTGAAGCTTTCTTT
CSVSDGMNTEAFF
>NA|TRBV7-3|NA|TRBJ2-5
TGTGCCAGCAGCTTAGACAATAAGGAGACCCAGTACTTC
CASSLDNKETQYF
>many|TRBV7-9|NA|TRBJ2-2
TGTGCCAGCAGTACTGGCGGTTCCGGGGAGCTGTTTTTT
CASSTGGSGELFF
>NA|TRBV4-2|TRBD2|TRBJ2-7
TGTGCCAGCAGCCAAGAGGGGACTAGTAGCGAGCAGTACTTC
CASSQEGTSSEQYF
>NA|TRBV14|NA|TRBJ1-4
TGTGCCAGCAGCCAAGGTCGCAGGGTAAATGAAAAACTGTTTTTT
CASSQGRRVNEKLFF
>NA|TRBV7-9|TRBD2|TRBJ2-3
TGTGCCAGCAGTCCAGCGGGAGTTCGGGGAGATACGCAGTATTTT
CASSPAGVRGDTQYF